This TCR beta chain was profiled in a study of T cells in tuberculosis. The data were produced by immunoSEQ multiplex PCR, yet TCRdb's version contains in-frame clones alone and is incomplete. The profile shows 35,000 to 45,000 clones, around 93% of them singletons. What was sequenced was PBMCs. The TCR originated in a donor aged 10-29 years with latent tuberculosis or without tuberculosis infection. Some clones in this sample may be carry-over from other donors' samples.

The CDR3 sequence: CASSYQQGTEAFF. CDR3 coding DNA: TGTGCCAGCAGTTACCAACAGGGGACTGAAGCTTTCTTT. The chain has TRBV6-5 and TRBJ1-1; the match to TRBD1 covers 7 bases. This CDR3 has 13 residues. Germline V gene lookup returns CDR1 MNHEY and CDR2 SVGAGI. V trimming: 2 bases; J trimming: 5 bases; junction bases outside the gene matches: 2.